A single T cell receptor beta chain is shown here with its context. This clonotype was observed at least ten times. What antigen it recognizes has not been identified. No base-level quality is on record; no much larger clone is a single base apart. These data are taken from a study of CD8 T cells in ankylosing spondylitis (dated by TCRdb to the late 2010s). About the investigation overall: T cell receptor beta repertoires were profiled in healthy donors and ankylosing spondylitis patients so that disease-linked TCR variants could be found. In total, the full study cohort was made up of 95 to 110 healthy donors and 25 to 30 ankylosing spondylitis patients. Peripheral blood samples were taken, and synovial fluid was additionally collected from ankylosing spondylitis patients. Broad study findings and their caveats: The disease-linked clones had a CD8+ phenotype and were found at relatively low frequencies in peripheral blood. A TCR beta motif made up of several highly homologous amino acid variants appeared to be characteristic of blood from ankylosing spondylitis patients. Some motif variants were previously reported in synovial fluid and blood of reactive arthritis patients, suggesting common disease-initiation mechanisms. The disease-linked clones were reported as significantly enriched in matched synovial fluid samples from ankylosing spondylitis patients.

The reads were generated on an Illumina HiSeq 2500. TCR beta libraries were prepared by quantitative 5'-RACE with molecular barcodes. In the original analysis: Disease-linked TCR variants were identified with a new computational method built on a probabilistic model of VDJ rearrangement. TCRdb reran the public reads through fastp at Q25 and MiXCR, keeping productive beta chains. Each CDR3 protein appears once, grouped with its most common genes and DNA. TCRdb, not the authors, supplied the V and J calls. Counted in this sample were some 140,000 distinct CDR3 sequences; 15% to 20% of them appeared once. The ten largest make up roughly a third of the sample. CDR1 and CDR2 (SEHNR, FQNEAQ) derive from the germline V gene (reference sequence). From the cysteine through the phenylalanine, the CDR3 covers 13 amino acids. Only the CDR3 part of the read is kept: 39 bases, read in frame from the first base. V lost 5 bases and J lost 5 bases; the stretch between them is 10 bases long.

The clonotype originates from a male donor with ankylosing spondylitis. The chain is assembled from TRBV7-9 and TRBJ2-1; too little of a D gene remains to name it. The specimen was blood, either unsorted or a sorted T cell fraction (not recorded which). This receptor has the CDR3 CASSKPHNNEQFF. The nucleotide sequence is TGTGCCAGCAGCAAACCCCACAACAATGAGCAGTTCTTC.